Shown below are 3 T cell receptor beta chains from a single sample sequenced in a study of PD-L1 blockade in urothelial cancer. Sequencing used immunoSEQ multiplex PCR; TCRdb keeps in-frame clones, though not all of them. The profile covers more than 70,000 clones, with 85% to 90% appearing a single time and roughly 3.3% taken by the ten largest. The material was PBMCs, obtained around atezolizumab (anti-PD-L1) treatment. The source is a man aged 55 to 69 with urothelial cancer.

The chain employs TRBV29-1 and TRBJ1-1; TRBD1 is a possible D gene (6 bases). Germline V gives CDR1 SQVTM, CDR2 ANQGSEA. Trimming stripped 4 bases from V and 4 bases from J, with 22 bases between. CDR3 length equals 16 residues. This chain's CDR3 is CSVATGNRGRGTEAFF. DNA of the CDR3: TGCAGCGTTGCTACAGGGAACCGCGGCAGGGGCACTGAAGCTTTCTTT. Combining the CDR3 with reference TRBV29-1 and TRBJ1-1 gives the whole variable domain SAVISQKPSRDICQRGTSLTIQCQVDSQVTMMFWYRQQPGQSLTLIATANQGSEATYESGFVIDKFPISRPNLTFSTLTVSNMSPEDSSIYLCSVATGNRGRGTEAFFGQGTRLTVV.

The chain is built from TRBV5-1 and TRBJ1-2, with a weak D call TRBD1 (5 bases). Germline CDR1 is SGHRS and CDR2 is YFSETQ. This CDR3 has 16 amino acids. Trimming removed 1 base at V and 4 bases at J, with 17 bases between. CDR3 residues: CASSLFSREKSYGYTF. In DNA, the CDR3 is TGCGCCAGCAGCTTGTTTAGCAGGGAAAAGAGCTATGGCTACACCTTC. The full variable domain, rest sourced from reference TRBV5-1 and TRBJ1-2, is KAGVTQTPRYLIKTRGQQVTLSCSPISGHRSVSWYQQTPGQGLQFLFEYFSETQRNKGNFPGRFSGRQFSNSRSEMNVSTLELGDSALYLCASSLFSREKSYGYTFGSGTRLTVV.

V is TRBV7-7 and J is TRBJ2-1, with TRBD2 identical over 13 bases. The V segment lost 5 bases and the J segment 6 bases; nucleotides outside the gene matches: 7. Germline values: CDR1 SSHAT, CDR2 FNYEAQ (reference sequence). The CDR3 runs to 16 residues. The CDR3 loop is CASSARTSGSGNEQFF. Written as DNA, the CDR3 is TGTGCCAGCAGCGCCCGGACTAGCGGGAGTGGCAATGAGCAGTTCTTC.